The 8 T cell receptor beta chains given below trace back to one sample, sequenced in a study of shared T cell receptors in the human thymus. Libraries were prepared by immunoSEQ multiplex PCR; TCRdb keeps only in-frame clonotypes and omits some of them. The sample yields approximately 660,000 clones, roughly 90% seen once. The same data also went into a second study, on human thymus T cells.

The sample taken for sequencing was thymocytes. The receptors were gathered from a boy in the first two years of life with a congenital heart defect.

The rearrangement joins TRBV30 to TRBJ1-1; D is perhaps TRBD1 (5 bases). V was cut by 0 bases and J by 0 bases, with 8 bases left in between. Germline CDR1 reads GTSNPN; CDR2 reads SVGIG (reference sequence). CDR3 size: 14 residues. In DNA, the CDR3 is TGTGCCTGGAGTGTACAGGTGGTGAACACTGAAGCTTTCTTT. This codes for CAWSVQVVNTEAFF.

The genes are TRBV7-9 and TRBJ2-1; the match to TRBD2 covers 7 bases. Looked up from germline, CDR1 is SEHNR and CDR2 is FQNEAQ (reference sequence). V was pared by 3 bases and J by 4 bases, with 6 bases of the junction left unmatched. This CDR3 is built from 15 residues. This CDR3 is CASSFGASGYNEQFF. The CDR3 nucleotides are TGTGCCAGCAGCTTCGGTGCTAGCGGTTACAATGAGCAGTTCTTC.

The chain combines TRBV29-1 with TRBJ2-7, with 9 bases lining up with TRBD1. Germline CDR1 is SQVTM and CDR2 is ANQGSEA. Trimming removed 3 bases from V and 6 bases from J; junction bases left unmatched: 3. The CDR3 runs 12 residues. In nucleotides, the CDR3 is TGCAGCGTTGAGGACAGGGGATTCGAGCAGTACTTC. Amino acid sequence: CSVEDRGFEQYF.

The chain combines TRBV5-1 with TRBJ1-5, with D unclear. Germline CDR1 reads SGHRS; CDR2 reads YFSETQ. CDR3 length equals 15 residues. V was cut by 4 bases and J by 4 bases, with 15 bases left in between. In DNA form, the CDR3 reads TGCGCCAGCAGCAGATCCAGAGTACTAAATCAGCCCCAGCATTTT. Protein: CASSRSRVLNQPQHF.

V gene TRBV5-6 combines with J gene TRBJ1-2, with a tentative D call TRBD1 (5 bases). This CDR3 is 18 amino acids long. Deletions cut 3 bases from V and 0 bases from J, with 21 bases between. From germline, CDR1 is SGHDT and CDR2 YYEEEE. CDR3 protein: CASSSYFTGIGPNYGYTF. CDR3 DNA sequence: TGTGCCAGCAGCTCATATTTTACAGGTATAGGTCCTAACTATGGCTACACCTTC.

The genes are TRBV7-8 and TRBJ1-2; D is possibly TRBD1 (5 bases). Germline V gene data show CDR1 as SGHVS and CDR2 as FQNEAQ. The CDR3 length is 17 residues. V dropped 4 bases and J dropped 4 bases, with 22 bases sitting between them. This CDR3 reads CASSSPDGLWGGYGYTF. DNA of the CDR3: TGTGCCAGCAGCTCCCCCGACGGCCTATGGGGCGGCTATGGCTACACCTTC.

This chain joins TRBV9 and TRBJ2-3; 9 positions agree with TRBD2. Germline V gives CDR1 SGDLS, CDR2 YYNGEE. The CDR3 sequence is 19 residues long. V shed 3 bases and J 2 bases; nucleotides not matched to a gene: 16. The chain's CDR3 is CASSDRSSGISPFTDTQYF. The CDR3 DNA sequence: TGTGCCAGCAGCGACAGGTCTAGCGGGATCTCCCCATTCACAGATACGCAGTATTTT.

This clone was detected only once. The V and J genes are TRBV27 and TRBJ2-4; 8 nucleotides line up with TRBD2. From germline, CDR1 is MNHEY and CDR2 SMNVEV (reference sequence). The trim removed 1 base at V and 2 bases at J, leaving 4 bases unmatched. This CDR3 is 16 amino acids long. This chain's CDR3 is CASSLFPGGTKNIQYF. DNA of the CDR3: TGTGCCAGCAGTTTATTCCCGGGAGGGACCAAAAACATTCAGTACTTC.